This TCR beta chain comes out of a study of regulatory T cells in long-lasting Graves disease. This CDR3 region has 14 residues. Germline assignment: CDR1 KGHDR and CDR2 SFDVKD. Trimming took 6 bases from V and 1 from J, leaving 10 bases between them. Study outcomes and limitations: Favored gene segments in persistent disease were TRBV28, TRBJ1-2 and TRBJ2-5.

This clonotype was found many times. Its specificity is unknown. The sample's time point: newly diagnosed GD, antithyroid drugs for less than 3 months. The TCR library was made from RNA that had been extracted from PBMCs in TRIzol. For TCR beta, libraries came from iRepertoire HTBI primers and Arm-PCR of CDR3 regions. A single record per CDR3 protein comes from TCRdb applying MiXCR to the multiplex PCR reads. There are fewer than 450,000 distinct CDR3 sequences in the sample; over 14% occur only once, and about 8% lies in the top ten. These sequences were also reported in another study, on T cells in Graves' hyperthyroidism and ophthalmopathy.

Source: peripheral blood mononuclear cells (PBMCs), taken at new diagnosis, from a patient treated with antithyroid drugs. The sequence derives from a woman in her 40s with Graves disease. The chain carries TRBV24-1 and TRBJ2-3; D remains ambiguous. CDR3 region: CATSLGYGTDTQYF. CDR3 bases: TGTGCCACCAGTCTAGGATATGGCACAGATACGCAGTATTTT.